The 27 T cell receptor beta chains below come from one sample, sequenced in a study of T cell repertoires in cytomegalovirus infection. TCRdb passed the reads through MiXCR, listing each CDR3 protein once. The sample consists of 600,000 to 700,000 distinct CDR3 sequences, around 31% of them appearing once. What these receptors recognize is not known. This sample comprised cultured PBMCs, obtained from culture after CMV antigen stimulation. These TCRs come from a human donor in good health (CMV status not recorded). Some clones in this sample may be carry-over from other donors' samples.

Ten or more counts support this clonotype. This chain links TRBV7-2 with TRBJ2-3, with 8 bases identical to TRBD2. The CDR3 has 15 residues. The ends lost 3 bases at V and 5 bases at J; junction bases unmatched: 7. The V gene's germline CDR1 is SGHTA and CDR2 FQGNSA. Here the CDR3 reads CASSFRAGVVDTQYF. The CDR3 coding sequence is TGTGCCAGCAGCTTTAGAGCGGGAGTTGTAGATACGCAGTATTTT.

The V call is TRBV19, the J call TRBJ1-3; 8 bases map to TRBD1. The CDR3 has 15 amino acids. The germline V gene has CDR1 LNHDA and CDR2 SQIVND (reference sequence). The ends lost 10 bases at V and 5 bases at J; junction bases unmatched: 13. The CDR3: CATIPGQGRRNTIYF. CDR3 DNA: TGTGCCACCATCCCCGGACAGGGTCGGAGAAACACCATATATTTT. The full variable domain, its missing parts supplied by reference TRBV19 and TRBJ1-3, is DGGITQSPKYLFRKEGQNVTLSCEQNLNHDAMYWYRQDPGQGLRLIYYSQIVNDFQKGDIAEGYSVSREKKESFPLTVTSAQKNPTAFYLCATIPGQGRRNTIYFGEGSWLTVV.

This clonotype was picked up a small number of times. The chain employs TRBV20-1 and TRBJ2-3; TRBD2 aligns across 14 bases. After removal of 2 bases from V and 4 bases from J, the junction contained 5 bases not matched to a gene. Germline V gene sequence: CDR1 DFQATT, CDR2 SNEGSKA (reference sequence). The CDR3 runs to 16 residues. In nucleotides, the CDR3 is TGCAGTGCTAGAAAAGGGGGACTAGCGGGAGCAGATACGCAGTATTTT. Residues: CSARKGGLAGADTQYF.

In its sample, this clonotype was seen a few times. The rearrangement joins TRBV7-2 to TRBJ2-5; D is uncertain. CDR1 is SGHTA and CDR2 is FQGNSA in the germline V gene. V was cut by 5 bases and J by 9 bases, with 10 bases left in between. This CDR3 spans 11 amino acids. In DNA form, the CDR3 reads TGTGCCAGCAGCCTAGGTTTGGCCCAGTACTTC. This sequence encodes CASSLGLAQYF.

This clonotype was recorded many times. The chain couples TRBV7-2 to TRBJ2-7, with 13 positions matching TRBD2. The germline CDR1 and CDR2 sequences are SGHTA and FQGNSA. Trimming at V came to 0 bases and at J to 9 bases, leaving 14 bases not matched to a gene. The CDR3 runs to 18 residues. The CDR3 here is CASSLARTSGRASLGQYF. CDR3 in DNA: TGTGCCAGCAGCTTAGCTAGGACTAGCGGGAGAGCTTCTCTCGGGCAGTACTTC.

This clonotype was found many times. The V gene is TRBV7-6, the J gene TRBJ1-2, with D maybe TRBD1 (5 bases). Trimming cost V 2 bases and J 2 bases, with 12 bases left between them. This CDR3 is built from 15 residues. The germline V gene has CDR1 SGHVS and CDR2 FNYEAQ. The CDR3 loop reads CASSLYPEGNYGYTF. CDR3 DNA: TGTGCCAGCAGCTTATATCCTGAGGGGAACTATGGCTACACCTTC.

This clonotype has more than one count but fewer than ten. The V call is TRBV19, the J call TRBJ2-7, with TRBD1 as a possible D gene (6 bases). The V gene's germline CDR1 is LNHDA and CDR2 SQIVND (reference sequence). CDR3 size: 13 residues. Deletions cut 3 bases from V and 1 base from J, with 7 bases between. The CDR3 loop is CASSIQGSYEQYF. The CDR3 nucleotides read TGTGCCAGTAGTATTCAGGGGTCCTACGAGCAGTACTTC.

This clonotype occurred many times. The chain has TRBV7-2 and TRBJ2-1; perhaps TRBD2 as D (5 bases). Germline values: CDR1 SGHTA, CDR2 FQGNSA. Trimming cost V 2 bases and J 5 bases, with 10 bases left between them. This CDR3 has 14 residues. The CDR3 DNA follows: TGTGCCAGCAGCTTATCGGGGATCGACAATGAGCAGTTCTTC. Translation: CASSLSGIDNEQFF.

The chain links TRBV5-5 to TRBJ1-2, with a tentative D call TRBD1 (5 bases). There are 15 residues in the CDR3. Trimming took 3 bases from V and 3 from J, leaving 15 bases between them. Germline V gives CDR1 SGHKS, CDR2 YYEKEE (reference sequence). As DNA, the CDR3 is TGTGCCAGCAGCTGGGACTCACCTCGGGACTATGGCTACACCTTC. Residues: CASSWDSPRDYGYTF.

This clonotype was detected only a few times. V is TRBV7-9 and J is TRBJ1-4; no clear D gene. This CDR3 has 14 amino acids. V was shortened by 0 bases and J by 7 bases, with 9 bases between the two germline ends. Looked up from germline, CDR1 is SEHNR and CDR2 is FQNEAQ (reference sequence). The CDR3 loop is CASSLASGVEKLFF. The CDR3 coding sequence is TGTGCCAGCAGCTTAGCTTCCGGGGTTGAAAAACTGTTTTTT.

The chain uses TRBV7-9 and TRBJ1-2; D unclear. CDR1 and CDR2 from the germline V gene are SEHNR and FQNEAQ (reference sequence). Between the trimmed V and J ends, which lost 0 bases and 2 bases, there was a span of 4 bases. The CDR3 runs 13 residues. The CDR3 loop is CASSLAQNYGYTF. CDR3 sequence (DNA): TGTGCCAGCAGCTTAGCGCAGAACTATGGCTACACCTTC.

The rearrangement links TRBV2 to TRBJ2-4; tentatively, D is TRBD1 (5 bases). From germline, CDR1 is SNHLY and CDR2 FYNNEI. V shed 6 bases and J shed 0 bases, with 12 bases lying between them. The CDR3 is 15 residues long. The CDR3, as DNA: TGTGCCAGCAGCGACAGAACACTAGCCAAAAACATTCAGTACTTC. Protein: CASSDRTLAKNIQYF.

The gene calls are TRBV6-1 and TRBJ2-1; no definite D call. The CDR3 covers 14 residues. V lost 4 bases and J lost 0, with 7 bases in between. The germline V gene has CDR1 MNHNS and CDR2 SASEGT. Here the CDR3 reads CASSVRSSYNEQFF. The CDR3 DNA sequence: TGTGCCAGCAGTGTCCGAAGCTCCTACAATGAGCAGTTCTTC.

The chain has TRBV6-2 or TRBV6-3 and TRBJ2-7, with 7 bases matching TRBD2. V trimming: 6 bases; J trimming: 4 bases; junction bases outside the gene matches: 0. CDR3 size: 11 residues. In germline, CDR1 is MNHEY, CDR2 SVGEGT. Here the CDR3 DNA reads TGTGCCAGCAGACTAGCGTACGAGCAGTACTTC. As protein: CASRLAYEQYF.

This clonotype was observed at least ten times. V gene TRBV7-2 combines with J gene TRBJ1-4; D remains ambiguous. The germline V and J ends were trimmed by 4 bases and 2 bases, with 11 bases remaining between them. The CDR3 sequence is 15 residues long. Germline V gives CDR1 SGHTA, CDR2 FQGNSA. This chain's CDR3 is CASSSQFSTNEKLFF. Written as DNA, the CDR3 is TGTGCCAGCAGCTCCCAATTTTCGACTAATGAAAAACTGTTTTTT.

The V and J genes are TRBV5-4 and TRBJ1-2, with TRBD1 matching 11 bases. The ends lost 5 bases at V and 7 bases at J; junction bases unmatched: 7. There are 14 residues in the CDR3. The germline CDR1 and CDR2 sequences are SGHNT and YYREEE (reference sequence). The CDR3 is CASSRTGGLGGYTF. The CDR3 DNA reads TGTGCCAGCAGTCGGACAGGGGGCCTGGGTGGCTACACCTTC.

J is TRBJ2-2 and V is TRBV2, with 7 nucleotides matching TRBD2. J gave up 8 bases and V 2 bases, and 2 bases lay outside the gene matches. Germline CDR1 reads SNHLY; CDR2 reads FYNNEI. The CDR3 totals 13 residues. This CDR3 reads CASSEWREGELFF. The DNA for the CDR3 is TGTGCCAGCAGTGAATGGCGGGAGGGGGAGCTGTTTTTT.

Ten or more counts support this clonotype. This rearrangement joins TRBV7-2 to TRBJ2-3, with D perhaps given as TRBD1 or TRBD2 (5 bases each). The CDR3 has 17 amino acids. V was cut by 2 bases and J by 2 bases, with 17 bases left in between. Germline V gives CDR1 SGHTA, CDR2 FQGNSA. The CDR3 region is CASSLIRRMGDTDTQYF. CDR3 coding DNA: TGTGCCAGCAGCTTAATAAGAAGGATGGGGGACACAGATACGCAGTATTTT.

A few counts support this clonotype. This rearrangement joins TRBV6-1 to TRBJ2-5; 11 bases agree with TRBD2. CDR3 size: 15 residues. The junction had 11 bases not matched to a gene; V was cut back by 5 bases and J by 9 bases. Germline V gives CDR1 MNHNS, CDR2 SASEGT. The CDR3 region is CASSRTSGGLQPQYF. The CDR3, as DNA: TGTGCCAGCAGTCGCACTAGCGGGGGCCTCCAGCCCCAGTACTTC.

The J gene is TRBJ2-1, the V gene TRBV4-1; TRBD2 aligns across 12 bases. Germline CDR1 reads MGHRA; CDR2 reads YSYEKL. V was pared by 1 base and J by 9 bases, with 13 bases of the junction left unmatched. This CDR3 region has 18 residues. The CDR3 here is CASSQATRASGRVGEQFF. The DNA of the CDR3 is TGCGCCAGCAGCCAAGCGACCAGGGCTAGCGGGAGGGTGGGTGAGCAGTTCTTC.

This clonotype appeared a few times. The chain has TRBV20-1 and TRBJ1-4; TRBD1 aligns across 8 bases. The ends lost 7 bases at V and 7 bases at J; junction bases unmatched: 5. This CDR3 contains 12 residues. Germline lookup yields CDR1 DFQATT and CDR2 SNEGSKA (reference sequence). The DNA for the CDR3 is TGCAGTGGTGGACAGGGAGGTGAAAAACTGTTTTTT. Encoded protein: CSGGQGGEKLFF.

V gene TRBV11-2 combines with J gene TRBJ2-1; TRBD2 matches 9 bases. The CDR3 has 18 residues. In germline, CDR1 is SGHAT, CDR2 FQNNGV. J lost 9 bases, V lost 1 base, and 16 bases had no gene match. CDR3 sequence: CASSLVHPLAGGWSEQFF. The CDR3 DNA reads TGTGCCAGCAGCTTAGTCCACCCTCTGGCGGGGGGGTGGTCTGAGCAGTTCTTC.

This clonotype was detected only a few times. The chain employs TRBV7-8 and TRBJ1-2; tentatively, D is TRBD1 (5 bases). Trimming cost V 1 base and J 7 bases, with 16 bases left between them. Per the germline V gene, CDR1 is SGHVS and CDR2 is FQNEAQ. This CDR3 has 15 amino acids. The CDR3 region has the DNA TGTGCCAGCAGCTTAGAGATAGGGGCCGGGGGTGGCTACACCTTC. Its translation is CASSLEIGAGGGYTF.

The table lists this clonotype with a few counts. The J gene is TRBJ2-3, the V gene TRBV7-9; 7 bases match TRBD1. The CDR3 loop spans 16 amino acids. V dropped 5 bases and J dropped 2; count of bases not matched to a gene: 10. The germline gives CDR1 SEHNR, CDR2 FQNEAQ (reference sequence). CDR3 in amino acids: CASSGQAALATDTQYF. CDR3 DNA sequence: TGTGCCAGCAGCGGACAGGCCGCGCTAGCCACAGATACGCAGTATTTT.

The chain carries TRBV6-5 and TRBJ1-1; perhaps TRBD1 as D (5 bases). The V gene lost 7 bases and the J gene lost 2 bases, with 14 bases spanning the gap. The CDR3 sequence is 14 residues long. The germline CDR1 and CDR2 sequences are MNHEY and SVGAGI. CDR3 in amino acids: CASTTVWGNTEAFF. CDR3 DNA sequence: TGTGCCAGCACGACAGTATGGGGCAACACTGAAGCTTTCTTT.

This clonotype was picked up a small number of times. This chain links TRBV14 with TRBJ1-1; D perhaps matches TRBD1 (5 bases). This CDR3 has 14 residues. The germline gives CDR1 SGHDN, CDR2 FVKESK. The V end was cut by 4 bases, the J end by 10 bases, with 19 bases between. The chain's CDR3 is CASSLWGAEVAAFF. CDR3 sequence (DNA): TGTGCCAGCAGCCTGTGGGGCGCGGAGGTTGCAGCTTTCTTT. Variable domain in full (rest from reference TRBV14 and TRBJ1-1): EAGVTQFPSHSVIEKGQTVTLRCDPISGHDNLYWYRRVMGKEIKFLLHFVKESKQDESGMPNNRFLAERTGGTYSTLKVQPAELEDSGVYFCASSLWGAEVAAFFGQGTRLTVV.

This chain links TRBV28 with TRBJ1-6; TRBD1 is a possible D gene (6 bases). V lost 7 bases to trimming and J lost 7 bases, with 17 bases between them. The length of the CDR3 is 15 residues. Germline V gives CDR1 MDHEN, CDR2 SYDVKM. In nucleotides, the CDR3 is TGTGCCAGCATCCCGGGACACCTTCGGAATTCACCCCTCCACTTT. This translates into CASIPGHLRNSPLHF.